The 10 T cell receptor beta chains presented below share a single source sample, sequenced in a study of response to subunit inactivated influenza vaccine. A single record per CDR3 protein comes from TCRdb applying MiXCR to the RT-PCR reads. The sample has about 190,000 distinct CDR3 sequences; about 15% are singletons. The sample in question was CD8+ T cells sorted from PBMCs, obtained less than 6 days after vaccination. The receptors originated from a man in his fifties or sixties who received an inactivated influenza vaccine.

The chain couples TRBV27 to TRBJ2-7; 9 nucleotides match TRBD1. The CDR3 consists of 16 residues. The V gene end was trimmed by 6 bases and the J gene end by 4 bases; junction bases not matched to a gene: 13. Germline assignment: CDR1 MNHEY and CDR2 SMNVEV (reference sequence). Here the CDR3 reads CASSLRRDRVLYEQYF. The CDR3 DNA reads TGTGCCAGCAGCCTCCGCCGGGACAGGGTATTGTACGAGCAGTACTTC.

This clonotype was detected a few times. The genes are TRBV29-1 and TRBJ1-4; 9 bases fit TRBD1. This CDR3 is 19 amino acids long. CDR1 is SQVTM, CDR2 ANQGSEA, per germline. V lost 2 bases and J lost 10; bases outside the gene matches: 23. The CDR3, as DNA: TGCAGCGTTGAACATCCGGGACAGGGATCATATGGTGCGGTAGGAAAACTGTTTTTT. It yields the protein CSVEHPGQGSYGAVGKLFF. Full variable domain (rest looked up from reference TRBV29-1 and TRBJ1-4): SAVISQKPSRDICQRGTSLTIQCQVDSQVTMMFWYRQQPGQSLTLIATANQGSEATYESGFVIDKFPISRPNLTFSTLTVSNMSPEDSSIYLCSVEHPGQGSYGAVGKLFFGSGTQLSVL.

This clonotype was observed a few times. V and J are TRBV21-1 and TRBJ2-4; the table's D call, TRBD2, was not checked against the DNA. TRBV21-1 is a pseudogene locus. The CDR3 is 14 amino acids. The CDR3 DNA reads as TGTGCCAGCAGCAAAGCCGGGGAGGCAGACATTCAGTACTTC. This sequence encodes CASSKAGEADIQYF.

This chain joins TRBV20-1 and TRBJ2-2; possible D gene TRBD2, 6 bases. This CDR3 is 14 amino acids long. Trimming took 6 bases from V and 5 from J, leaving 16 bases between them. In germline, CDR1 is DFQATT, CDR2 SNEGSKA (reference sequence). The CDR3 nucleotides are TGCAGTGCGGCCCGACCGGGAGTAACCGGGGAGCTGTTTTTT. Translated, it gives CSAARPGVTGELFF.

This clonotype was recorded a few times. This chain uses TRBV27 with TRBJ2-5, with 8 bases identical to TRBD2. The V gene end was trimmed by 5 bases and the J gene end by 6 bases; junction bases not matched to a gene: 11. CDR1 and CDR2 (germline): MNHEY, SMNVEV (reference sequence). The CDR3 contains 15 residues. In DNA form, the CDR3 reads TGTGCCAGCAGTCCCCGATTAGCGGGGAGCCAGACCCAGTACTTC. This translates into CASSPRLAGSQTQYF.

This clonotype was seen more than once but under ten times. The chain uses TRBV11-3 and TRBJ2-5, with D possibly matching TRBD2 (7 bases). The CDR3 covers 15 residues. V dropped 1 base and J dropped 5 bases, with 14 bases sitting between them. From germline, CDR1 is SGHNT and CDR2 YENEEA. Here the CDR3 reads CASSLGQGRGETQYF. The CDR3, as DNA: TGTGCCAGCAGCTTAGGGCAGGGGCGGGGGGAGACCCAGTACTTC.

The chain recombines TRBV12-3 or TRBV12-4 with TRBJ2-7; 8 bases are a match to TRBD2. This CDR3 region has 16 residues. V trimming: 1 base; J trimming: 6 bases; junction bases outside the gene matches: 11. The CDR3 loop is CASSLDMVAGSGEQYF. DNA of the CDR3: TGTGCCAGCAGTTTAGACATGGTAGCGGGGTCGGGCGAGCAGTACTTC.

This clonotype was recorded a few times. This chain uses TRBV6-1 with TRBJ2-1; D not certain. Deletions cut 7 bases from V and 7 bases from J, with 14 bases between. The CDR3 sequence is 13 residues long. Germline loops: CDR1 MNHNS, CDR2 SASEGT. CDR3 loop: CASTTLGENEQFF. DNA for the CDR3: TGTGCCAGCACGACTCTCGGCGAGAATGAGCAGTTCTTC.

This clonotype was observed a handful of times. This rearrangement joins TRBV6-5 to TRBJ2-1; 8 nucleotides align to TRBD2. The CDR3 has 12 residues. Germline values: CDR1 MNHEY, CDR2 SVGAGI. The DNA of the CDR3 is TGTGCTACCGGGGGGGTCTACAATGAGCAGTTCTTC. Protein: CATGGVYNEQFF.

The gene calls are TRBV7-9 and TRBJ1-2; D call uncertain. Germline CDR1 SEHNR, CDR2 FQNEAQ (reference sequence). The CDR3 sequence is 14 residues long. Trimming took 3 bases from V and 4 from J, leaving 12 bases between them. The CDR3 here is CASSLGLSPYGYTF. The CDR3 DNA sequence: TGTGCCAGCAGCTTGGGGTTATCACCCTATGGCTACACCTTC.